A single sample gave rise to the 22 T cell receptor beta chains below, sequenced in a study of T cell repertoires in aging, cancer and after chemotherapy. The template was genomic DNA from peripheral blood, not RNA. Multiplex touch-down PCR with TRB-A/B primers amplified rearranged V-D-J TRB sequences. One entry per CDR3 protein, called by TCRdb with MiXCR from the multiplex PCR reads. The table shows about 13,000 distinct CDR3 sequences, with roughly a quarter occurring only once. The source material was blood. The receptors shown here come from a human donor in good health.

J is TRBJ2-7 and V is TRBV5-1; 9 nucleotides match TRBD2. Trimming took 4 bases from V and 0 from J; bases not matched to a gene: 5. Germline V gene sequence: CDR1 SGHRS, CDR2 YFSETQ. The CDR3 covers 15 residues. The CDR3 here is CASSLLAGSSYEQYF. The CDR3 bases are TGCGCCAGCAGCCTTCTAGCGGGAAGCTCCTACGAGCAGTACTTC. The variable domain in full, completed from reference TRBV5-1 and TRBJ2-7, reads KAGVTQTPRYLIKTRGQQVTLSCSPISGHRSVSWYQQTPGQGLQFLFEYFSETQRNKGNFPGRFSGRQFSNSRSEMNVSTLELGDSALYLCASSLLAGSSYEQYFGPGTRLTVT.

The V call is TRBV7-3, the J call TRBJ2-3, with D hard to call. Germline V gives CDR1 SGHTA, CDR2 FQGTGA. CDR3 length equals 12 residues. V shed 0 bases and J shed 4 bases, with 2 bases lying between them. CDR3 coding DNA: TGTGCCAGCAGCTTAACGGCAGATACGCAGTATTTT. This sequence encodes CASSLTADTQYF.

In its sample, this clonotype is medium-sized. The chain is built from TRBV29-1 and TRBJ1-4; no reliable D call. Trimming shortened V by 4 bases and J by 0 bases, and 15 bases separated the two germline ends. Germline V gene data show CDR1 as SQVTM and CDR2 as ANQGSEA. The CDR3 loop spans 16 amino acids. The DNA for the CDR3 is TGCAGCGTTGCCAAGCGGGGAATAGCAACTAATGAAAAACTGTTTTTT. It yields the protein CSVAKRGIATNEKLFF. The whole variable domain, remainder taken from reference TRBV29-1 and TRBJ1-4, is SAVISQKPSRDICQRGTSLTIQCQVDSQVTMMFWYRQQPGQSLTLIATANQGSEATYESGFVIDKFPISRPNLTFSTLTVSNMSPEDSSIYLCSVAKRGIATNEKLFFGSGTQLSVL.

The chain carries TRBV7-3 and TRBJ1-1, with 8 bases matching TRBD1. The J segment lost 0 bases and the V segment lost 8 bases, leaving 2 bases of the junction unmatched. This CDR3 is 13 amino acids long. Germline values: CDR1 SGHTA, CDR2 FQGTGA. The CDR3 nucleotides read TGTGCCAGCGCACAGGGGGTGAACACTGAAGCTTTCTTT. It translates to CASAQGVNTEAFF.

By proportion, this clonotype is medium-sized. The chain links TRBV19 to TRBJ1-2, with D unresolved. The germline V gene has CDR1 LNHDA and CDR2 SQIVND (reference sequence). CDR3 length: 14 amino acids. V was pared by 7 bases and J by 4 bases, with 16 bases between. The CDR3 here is CASMPRASRYGYTF. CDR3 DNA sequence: TGTGCCAGTATGCCGAGGGCCTCTCGCTATGGCTACACCTTC.

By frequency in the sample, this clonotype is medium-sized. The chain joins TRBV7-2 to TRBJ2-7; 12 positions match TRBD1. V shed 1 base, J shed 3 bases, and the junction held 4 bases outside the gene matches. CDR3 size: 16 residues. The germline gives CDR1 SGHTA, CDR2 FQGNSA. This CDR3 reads CASSLVGTGGYYEQYV. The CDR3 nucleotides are TGTGCCAGCAGCTTAGTCGGGACAGGGGGCTACTACGAGCAGTACGTC.

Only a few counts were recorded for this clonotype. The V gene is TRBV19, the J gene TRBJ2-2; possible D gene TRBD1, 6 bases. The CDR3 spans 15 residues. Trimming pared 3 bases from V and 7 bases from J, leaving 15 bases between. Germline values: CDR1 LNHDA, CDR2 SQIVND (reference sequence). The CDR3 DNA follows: TGTGCCAGTAGTATCTTGGGACAAAGTTACGGGGAGCTGTTTTTT. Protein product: CASSILGQSYGELFF.

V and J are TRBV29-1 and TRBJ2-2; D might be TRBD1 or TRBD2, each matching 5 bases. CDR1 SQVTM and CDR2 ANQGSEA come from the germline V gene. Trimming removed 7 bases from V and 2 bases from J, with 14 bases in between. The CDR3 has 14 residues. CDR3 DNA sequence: TGCAGCGCCAACCGGGACGGTAACACCGGGGAGCTGTTTTTT. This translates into CSANRDGNTGELFF.

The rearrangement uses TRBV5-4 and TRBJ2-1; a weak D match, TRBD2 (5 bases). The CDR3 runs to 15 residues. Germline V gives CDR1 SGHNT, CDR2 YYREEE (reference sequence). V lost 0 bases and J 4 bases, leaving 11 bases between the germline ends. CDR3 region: CASSLGRTQYNEQFF. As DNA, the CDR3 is TGTGCCAGCAGCTTGGGAAGGACTCAGTACAATGAGCAGTTCTTC.

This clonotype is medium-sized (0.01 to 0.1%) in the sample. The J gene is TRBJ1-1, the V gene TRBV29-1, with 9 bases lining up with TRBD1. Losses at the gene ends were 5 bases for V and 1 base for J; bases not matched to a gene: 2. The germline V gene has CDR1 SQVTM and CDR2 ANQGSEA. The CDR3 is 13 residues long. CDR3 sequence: CSVSQGANTEAFF. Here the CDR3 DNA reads TGCAGCGTTTCACAGGGGGCGAACACTGAAGCTTTCTTT.

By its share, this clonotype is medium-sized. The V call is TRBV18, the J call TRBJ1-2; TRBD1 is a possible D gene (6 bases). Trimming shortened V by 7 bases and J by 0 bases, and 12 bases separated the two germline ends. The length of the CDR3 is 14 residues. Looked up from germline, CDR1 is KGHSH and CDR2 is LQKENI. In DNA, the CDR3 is TGTGCCAGCTACGACAGGAATGCTAACTATGGCTACACCTTC. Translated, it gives CASYDRNANYGYTF.

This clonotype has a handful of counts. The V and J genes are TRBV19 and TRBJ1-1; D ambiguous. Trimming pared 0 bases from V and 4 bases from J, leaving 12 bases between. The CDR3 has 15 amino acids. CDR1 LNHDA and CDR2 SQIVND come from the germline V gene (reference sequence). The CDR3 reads CASSIDTQAGTEAFF. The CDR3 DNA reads TGTGCCAGTAGTATAGATACTCAGGCAGGCACTGAAGCTTTCTTT.

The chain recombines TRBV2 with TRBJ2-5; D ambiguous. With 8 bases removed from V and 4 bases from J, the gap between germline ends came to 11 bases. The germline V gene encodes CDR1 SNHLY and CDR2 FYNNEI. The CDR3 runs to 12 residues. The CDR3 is CASERAGETQYF. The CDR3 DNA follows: TGTGCCAGCGAAAGGGCTGGAGAGACCCAGTACTTC.

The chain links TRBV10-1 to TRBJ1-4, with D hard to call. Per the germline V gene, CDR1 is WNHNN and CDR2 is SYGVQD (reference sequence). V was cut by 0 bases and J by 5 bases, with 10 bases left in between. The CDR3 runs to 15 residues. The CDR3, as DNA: TGCGCCAGCAGTGAGTCGGTGGGGAGAAATGAAAAACTGTTTTTT. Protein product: CASSESVGRNEKLFF.

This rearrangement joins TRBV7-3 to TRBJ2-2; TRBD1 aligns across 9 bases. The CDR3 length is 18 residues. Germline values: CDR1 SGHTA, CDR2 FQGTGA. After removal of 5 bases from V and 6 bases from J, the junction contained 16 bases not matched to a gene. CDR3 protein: CASSANRGRLPYAGELFF. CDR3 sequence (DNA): TGTGCCAGCAGCGCAAACAGGGGGCGACTTCCTTATGCCGGGGAGCTGTTTTTT.

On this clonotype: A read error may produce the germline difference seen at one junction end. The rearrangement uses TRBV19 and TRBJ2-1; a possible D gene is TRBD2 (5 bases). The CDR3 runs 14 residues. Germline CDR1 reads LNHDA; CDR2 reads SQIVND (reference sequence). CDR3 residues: CAISPTGVYNEQFF. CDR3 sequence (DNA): TGTGCCATTAGTCCCACCGGGGTATACAATGAGCAGTTCTTC.

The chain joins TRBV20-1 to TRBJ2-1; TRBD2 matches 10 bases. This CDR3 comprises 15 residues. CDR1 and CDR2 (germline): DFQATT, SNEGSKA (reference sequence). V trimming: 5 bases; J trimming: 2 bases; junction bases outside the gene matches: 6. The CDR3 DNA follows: TGCAGTGCTGGCCTGGGACTAGCGACCTACAATGAGCAGTTCTTC. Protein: CSAGLGLATYNEQFF.

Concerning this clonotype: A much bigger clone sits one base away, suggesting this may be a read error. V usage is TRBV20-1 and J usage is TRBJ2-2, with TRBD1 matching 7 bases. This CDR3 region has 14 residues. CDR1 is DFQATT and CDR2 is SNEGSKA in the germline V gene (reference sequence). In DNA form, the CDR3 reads TGCATTGCTAGAGGGGACAGTAACACCGGGGAGCTGTTTTTT. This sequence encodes CIARGDSNTGELFF.

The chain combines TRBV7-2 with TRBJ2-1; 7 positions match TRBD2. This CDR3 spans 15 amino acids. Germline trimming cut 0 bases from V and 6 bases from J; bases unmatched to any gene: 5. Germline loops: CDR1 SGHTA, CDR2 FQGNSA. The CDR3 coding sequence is TGTGCCAGCAGCTTAGCTGCTAGCGGATTCAATGAGCAGTTCTTC. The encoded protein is CASSLAASGFNEQFF. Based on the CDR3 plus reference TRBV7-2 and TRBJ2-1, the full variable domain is GAGVSQSPSNKVTEKGKDVELRCDPISGHTALYWYRQSLGQGLEFLIYFQGNSAPDKSGLPSDRFSAERTGGSVSTLTIQRTQQEDSAVYLCASSLAASGFNEQFFGPGTRLTVL.

The DNA of the CDR3 is TGCGCCAGCAGCCCTACTACTCACACTGAAGCTTTCTTT. As protein: CASSPTTHTEAFF. The chain employs TRBV5-1 and TRBJ1-1; D is undetermined. The CDR3 is 13 amino acids. V lost 4 bases, J lost 3 bases, and 10 bases lay in between. Germline V CDR1 and CDR2: SGHRS, YFSETQ.

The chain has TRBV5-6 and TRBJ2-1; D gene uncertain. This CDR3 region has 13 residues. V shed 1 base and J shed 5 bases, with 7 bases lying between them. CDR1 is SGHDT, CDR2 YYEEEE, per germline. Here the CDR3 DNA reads TGTGCCAGCAGCTTGTTGTACCACAATGAGCAGTTCTTC. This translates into CASSLLYHNEQFF.

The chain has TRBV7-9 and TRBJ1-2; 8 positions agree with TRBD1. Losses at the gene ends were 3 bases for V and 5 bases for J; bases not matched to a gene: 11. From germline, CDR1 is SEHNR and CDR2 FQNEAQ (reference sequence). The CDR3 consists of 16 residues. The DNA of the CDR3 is TGTGCCAGCAGCTTTGCCGGGACAGGCGGCTGGTATGGCTACACCTTC. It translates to CASSFAGTGGWYGYTF.